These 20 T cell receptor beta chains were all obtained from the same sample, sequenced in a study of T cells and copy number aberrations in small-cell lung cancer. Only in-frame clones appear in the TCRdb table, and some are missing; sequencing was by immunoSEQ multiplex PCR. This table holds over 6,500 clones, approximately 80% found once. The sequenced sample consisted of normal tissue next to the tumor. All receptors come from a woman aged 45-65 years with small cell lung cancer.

The CDR3 DNA is TGTGCCAGTAGTATAAGCGCTAGCACAGATACGCAGTATTTT. This gives the protein CASSISASTDTQYF. This chain links TRBV19 with TRBJ2-3; unclear D gene. The V and J ends lost 2 bases and 0 bases respectively, with 6 bases between them. The CDR3 is made up of 14 amino acids. Germline V gene data show CDR1 as LNHDA and CDR2 as SQIVND (reference sequence).

The CDR3 loop is CASSFQATRLDTQYF. Written as DNA, the CDR3 is TGTGCCAGCAGCTTCCAAGCCACCCGCCTGGATACGCAGTATTTT. The V and J genes are TRBV7-8 and TRBJ2-3; D ambiguous. This CDR3 is built from 15 residues. Trimming removed 3 bases from V and 6 bases from J, with 16 bases in between. Germline V lookup: CDR1 SGHVS, CDR2 FQNEAQ.

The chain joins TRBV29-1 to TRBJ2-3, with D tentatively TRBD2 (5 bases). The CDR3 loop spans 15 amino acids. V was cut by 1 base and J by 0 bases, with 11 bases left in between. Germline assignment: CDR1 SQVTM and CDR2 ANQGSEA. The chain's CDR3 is CSVEGTSISTDTQYF. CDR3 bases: TGCAGCGTTGAAGGGACTTCTATTAGCACAGATACGCAGTATTTT.

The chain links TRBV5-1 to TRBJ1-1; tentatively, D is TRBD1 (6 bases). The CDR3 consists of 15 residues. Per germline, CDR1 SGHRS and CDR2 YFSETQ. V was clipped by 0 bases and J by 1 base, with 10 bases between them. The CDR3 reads CASSLAGARNTEAFF. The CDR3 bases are TGCGCCAGCAGCTTGGCAGGGGCGCGGAACACTGAAGCTTTCTTT.

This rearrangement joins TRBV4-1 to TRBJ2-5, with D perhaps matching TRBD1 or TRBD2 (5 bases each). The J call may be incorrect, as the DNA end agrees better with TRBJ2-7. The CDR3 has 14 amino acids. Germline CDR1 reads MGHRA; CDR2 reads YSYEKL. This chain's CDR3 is CASSPDRRDGEQYF. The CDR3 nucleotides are TGCGCCAGCAGTCCCGACAGACGGGACGGCGAGCAGTACTTC.

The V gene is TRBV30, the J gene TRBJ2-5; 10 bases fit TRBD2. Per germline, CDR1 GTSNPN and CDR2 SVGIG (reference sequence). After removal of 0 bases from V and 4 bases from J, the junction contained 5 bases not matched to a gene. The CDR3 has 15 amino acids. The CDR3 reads CAWSVTSGNLETQYF. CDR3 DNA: TGTGCCTGGAGTGTAACTAGCGGGAATCTAGAGACCCAGTACTTC.

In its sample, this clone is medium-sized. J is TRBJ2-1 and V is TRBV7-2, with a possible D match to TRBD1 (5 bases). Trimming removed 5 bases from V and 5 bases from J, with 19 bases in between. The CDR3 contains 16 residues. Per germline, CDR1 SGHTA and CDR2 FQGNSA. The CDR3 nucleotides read TGTGCCAGCAGCACGCGGACATCGGCAGTCCACAATGAGCAGTTCTTC. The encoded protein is CASSTRTSAVHNEQFF.

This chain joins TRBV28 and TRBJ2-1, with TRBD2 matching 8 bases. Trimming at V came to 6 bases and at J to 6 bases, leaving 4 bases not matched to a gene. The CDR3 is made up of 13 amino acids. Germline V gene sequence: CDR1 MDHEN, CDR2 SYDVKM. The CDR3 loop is CASSYGRANEQFF. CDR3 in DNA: TGTGCCAGCAGCTACGGGAGGGCCAATGAGCAGTTCTTC.

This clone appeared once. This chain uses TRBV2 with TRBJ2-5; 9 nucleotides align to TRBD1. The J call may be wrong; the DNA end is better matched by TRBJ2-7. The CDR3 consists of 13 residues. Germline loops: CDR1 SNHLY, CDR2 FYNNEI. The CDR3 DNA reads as TGTGCCAGCACTGGGACAGGGCCCAACGAGCAGTACTTC. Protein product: CASTGTGPNEQYF.

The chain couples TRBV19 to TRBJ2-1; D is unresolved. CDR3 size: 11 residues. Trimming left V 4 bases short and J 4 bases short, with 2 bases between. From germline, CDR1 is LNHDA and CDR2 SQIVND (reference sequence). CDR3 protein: CASSNYNEQFF. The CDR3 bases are TGTGCCAGTAGTAATTACAATGAGCAGTTCTTC.

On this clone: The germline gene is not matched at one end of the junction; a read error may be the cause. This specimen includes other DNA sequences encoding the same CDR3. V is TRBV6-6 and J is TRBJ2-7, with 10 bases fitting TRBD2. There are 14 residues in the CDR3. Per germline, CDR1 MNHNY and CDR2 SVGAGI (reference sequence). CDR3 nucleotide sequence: TGTGCCAGCAGTTACCAGGGGGCTAGCGGGAGTATGGACTTC. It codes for CASSYQGASGSMDF.

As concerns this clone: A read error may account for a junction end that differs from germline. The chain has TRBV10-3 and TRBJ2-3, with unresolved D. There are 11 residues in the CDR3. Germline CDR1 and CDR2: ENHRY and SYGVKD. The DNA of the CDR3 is TGTGCCATCAGTGAGTACGGGTACTCCACTTTT. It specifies CAISEYGYSTF.

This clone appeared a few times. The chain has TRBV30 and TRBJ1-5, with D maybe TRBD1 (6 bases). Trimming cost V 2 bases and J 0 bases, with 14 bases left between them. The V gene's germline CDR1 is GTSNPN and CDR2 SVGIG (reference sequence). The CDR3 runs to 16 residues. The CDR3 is CAWSSGVVYSNQPQHF. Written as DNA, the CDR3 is TGTGCCTGGAGTTCAGGGGTAGTCTATAGCAATCAGCCCCAGCATTTT.

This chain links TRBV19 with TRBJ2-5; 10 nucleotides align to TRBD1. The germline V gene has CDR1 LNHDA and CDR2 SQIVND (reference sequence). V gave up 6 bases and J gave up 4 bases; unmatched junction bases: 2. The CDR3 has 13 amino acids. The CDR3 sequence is CASRTGGGETQYF. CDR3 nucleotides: TGTGCCAGTAGGACAGGGGGCGGAGAGACCCAGTACTTC.

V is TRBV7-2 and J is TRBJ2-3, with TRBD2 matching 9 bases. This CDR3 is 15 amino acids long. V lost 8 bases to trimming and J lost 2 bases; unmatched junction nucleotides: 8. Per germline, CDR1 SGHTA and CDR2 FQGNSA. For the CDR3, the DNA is TGTGCCAGCGTACTGAGCGGGAGGCCCACAGATACGCAGTATTTT. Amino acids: CASVLSGRPTDTQYF.

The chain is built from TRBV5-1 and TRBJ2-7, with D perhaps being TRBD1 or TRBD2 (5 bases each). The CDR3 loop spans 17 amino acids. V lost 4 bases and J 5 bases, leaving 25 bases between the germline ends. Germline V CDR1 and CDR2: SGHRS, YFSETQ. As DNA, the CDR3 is TGCGCCAGCAGCGCGGACCCGCAAGGGGCATCTAGCCACGAGCAGTACTTC. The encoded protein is CASSADPQGASSHEQYF.

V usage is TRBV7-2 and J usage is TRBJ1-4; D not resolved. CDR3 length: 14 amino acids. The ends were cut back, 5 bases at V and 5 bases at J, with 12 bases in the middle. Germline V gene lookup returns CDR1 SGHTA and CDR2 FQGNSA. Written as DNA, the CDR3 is TGTGCCAGCAGCCCGGAGACTCTAAATGAAAAACTGTTTTTT. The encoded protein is CASSPETLNEKLFF.

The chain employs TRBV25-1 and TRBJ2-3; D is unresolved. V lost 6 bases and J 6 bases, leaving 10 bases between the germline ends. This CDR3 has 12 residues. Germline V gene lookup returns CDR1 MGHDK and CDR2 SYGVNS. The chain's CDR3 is CASSRNVDTQYF. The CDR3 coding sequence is TGTGCCAGCAGCCGGAACGTTGATACGCAGTATTTT.

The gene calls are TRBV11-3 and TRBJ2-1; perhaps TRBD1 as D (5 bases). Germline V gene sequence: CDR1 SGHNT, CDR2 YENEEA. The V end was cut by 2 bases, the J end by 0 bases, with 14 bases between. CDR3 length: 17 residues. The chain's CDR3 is CASSLMSTEISYNEQFF. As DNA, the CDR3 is TGTGCCAGCAGCTTAATGTCGACAGAGATCTCCTACAATGAGCAGTTCTTC.

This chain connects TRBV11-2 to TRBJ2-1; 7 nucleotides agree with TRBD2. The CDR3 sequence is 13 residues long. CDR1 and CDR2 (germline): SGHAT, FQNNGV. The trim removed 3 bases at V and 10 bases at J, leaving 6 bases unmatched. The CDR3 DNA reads TGTGCCAGCAGCTTTCCAACTAGCGCCGAGCAGTTCTTC. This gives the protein CASSFPTSAEQFF.